The clone carrying this T cell receptor beta chain appeared a single time. Its antigen is currently unknown. This CDR3 is 16 amino acids long. Unmatched junction bases numbered 10, after V lost 3 bases and J lost 6 bases. Germline CDR1 is SGHTA and CDR2 is FQGNSA. The data are from a study of cytomegalovirus exposure and HLA in healthy donors. Study results and limitations: The authors later found TCR association rates varying by HLA locus, with DRB1 most and HLA-C fewest. Judged likely to be a sequencing artifact was a cluster of highly shared sequence variants.

PCR employed 60 Vbeta and 13 Jbeta primers. The method was immunoSEQ multiplex PCR; TCRdb's version includes in-frame clones alone and lacks a portion of them. The data show around 140,000 clones, with around 78% seen just once and about 1.6% held by the top ten. The TCR comes from a man aged 35-49 years in good health and CMV-seronegative. The sample comprised PBMCs. V usage is TRBV7-2 and J usage is TRBJ1-5, with 8 nucleotides matching TRBD1. CDR3 sequence reads: CASSFLGQGASQPQHF. In nucleotides, the CDR3 is TGTGCCAGCAGCTTCCTCGGGCAGGGGGCTAGTCAGCCCCAGCATTTT.